This T cell receptor beta chain is from a study of T cells in Graves' hyperthyroidism and ophthalmopathy. There were TCR beta CDR3 regions amplified from RNA transcripts. Carried out on the TCR CDR3, a first-round RT-PCR used the HTBI primer set. One entry per CDR3 protein, called by TCRdb with MiXCR from the multiplex PCR reads. The data hold around 430,000 distinct CDR3 sequences, with around 14% observed a single time. Germline V gene data show CDR1 as DFQATT and CDR2 as SNEGSKA (reference sequence). The CDR3 is made up of 15 amino acids. V was cut by 4 bases and J by 7 bases, with 17 bases left in between. The sample holds many counts of this clonotype.

The sequence came from a woman aged 30 to 39 with Graves' hyperthyroidism. The rearrangement joins TRBV20-1 to TRBJ1-6, with D tentatively TRBD1 (6 bases). Sequencing was done on a sample of blood. CDR3 in amino acids: CSAKSQGSWNSPLHF. Here the CDR3 DNA reads TGCAGTGCTAAGTCGCAGGGGTCGTGGAATTCACCCCTCCACTTT.